This T cell receptor beta chain came from a study of glioma-infiltrating T cells. General observations from the study: Patients with low tissue-blood divergence carried a signature set of shared blood CDR3 motifs. CDR3 overlap between tissue and blood was very small. Above-expected tissue-blood divergence occurred in all gliomas, most in low-grade ones.

Turning to this clonotype: Its specificity is unknown.

The CDR3 contains 12 residues. V lost 5 bases and J lost 11, with 15 bases in between. The iRepertoire nested amplicon-rescue multiplex PCR amplified TCR alpha and beta CDR3s from RNA. Input was 100-400 ng of tissue mRNA or PBMC total RNA. TCRdb used MiXCR to reprocess the multiplex PCR reads, holding one entry per CDR3 protein. The sample shows about 400,000 distinct CDR3 sequences, 35% to 45% of them seen only once. The chain links TRBV12-3 or TRBV12-4 to TRBJ1-2, with D unresolved. Sequences were obtained from glioma tissue, nonneoplastic brain tissue, or PBMCs (not recorded which). The sequence came from a human donor with low-grade glioma or glioblastoma, undergoing nonglioma brain surgery, or in good health (not recorded which). The CDR3 DNA follows: TGTGCCAGCAGTCCCCGGAAGACGATGTACACCTTC. Amino acids: CASSPRKTMYTF.